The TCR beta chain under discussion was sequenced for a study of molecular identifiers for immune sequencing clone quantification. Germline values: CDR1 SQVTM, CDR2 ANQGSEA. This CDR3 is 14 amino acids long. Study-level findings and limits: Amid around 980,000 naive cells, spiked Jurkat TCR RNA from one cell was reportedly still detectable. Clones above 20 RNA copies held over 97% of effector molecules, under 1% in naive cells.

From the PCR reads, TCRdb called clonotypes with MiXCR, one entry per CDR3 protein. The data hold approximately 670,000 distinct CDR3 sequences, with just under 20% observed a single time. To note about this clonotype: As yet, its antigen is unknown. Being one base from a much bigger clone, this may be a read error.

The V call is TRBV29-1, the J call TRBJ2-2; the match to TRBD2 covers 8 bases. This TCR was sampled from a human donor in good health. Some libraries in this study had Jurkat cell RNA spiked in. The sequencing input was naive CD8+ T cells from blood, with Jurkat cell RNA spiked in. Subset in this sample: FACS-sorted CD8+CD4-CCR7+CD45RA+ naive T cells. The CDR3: CSAPGGENSGELFF. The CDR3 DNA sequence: TGCAGCGCCCCGGGGGGGGAGAACAGCGGGGAGCTGTTTTTT.